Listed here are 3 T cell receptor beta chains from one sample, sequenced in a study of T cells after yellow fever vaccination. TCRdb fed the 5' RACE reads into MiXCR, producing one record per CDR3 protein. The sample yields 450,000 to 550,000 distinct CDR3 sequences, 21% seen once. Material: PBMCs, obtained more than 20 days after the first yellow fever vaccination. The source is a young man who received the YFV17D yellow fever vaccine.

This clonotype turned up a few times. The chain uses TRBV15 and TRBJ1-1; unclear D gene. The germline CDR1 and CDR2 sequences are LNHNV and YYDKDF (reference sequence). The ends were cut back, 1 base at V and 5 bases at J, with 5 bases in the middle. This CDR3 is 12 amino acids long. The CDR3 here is CATSRAYTEAFF. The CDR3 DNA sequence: TGTGCCACCAGCAGAGCTTATACTGAAGCTTTCTTT.

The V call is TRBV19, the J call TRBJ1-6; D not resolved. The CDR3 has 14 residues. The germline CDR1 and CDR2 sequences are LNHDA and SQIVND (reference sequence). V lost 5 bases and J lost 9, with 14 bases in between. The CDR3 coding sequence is TGTGCCAGTAGTCCAGCAGGTCGGGCTTCACCCCTCCACTTT. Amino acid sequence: CASSPAGRASPLHF.

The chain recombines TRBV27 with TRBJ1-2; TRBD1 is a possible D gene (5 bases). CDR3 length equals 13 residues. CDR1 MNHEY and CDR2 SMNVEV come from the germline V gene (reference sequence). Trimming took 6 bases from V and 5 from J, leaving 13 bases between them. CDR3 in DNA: TGTGCCAGCAGGAAAGGGACTGATTATGGCTACACCTTC. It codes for CASRKGTDYGYTF.